These T cell receptor beta chains were read from a single sample in a study of T cell responses to AZD1222 COVID-19 vaccine. Sequencing was performed with immunoSEQ multiplex PCR; in TCRdb, only in-frame clones are kept and a portion is missing. The top ten hold 6.5% to 7% of the sample, which has approximately 170,000 clones, over 75% seen once. The specimen comprised peripheral blood, sampled on day 0 of AZD1222 vaccination. The source is an adult in good health. Both conserved end residues are part of each CDR3. A D gene is named only where the DNA matches it firmly. Rows give clone size only sometimes, using once, few, many, or a class for an expanded clone.

cdr3_length	d_call	v_call	j_call	clone_size	cdr3_nt	cdr3_aa
13	-	TRBV5-6	TRBJ2-7	few	TGTGCCAGCAGCCGACTAGGGTCCTACGAGCAGTACTTC	CASSRLGSYEQYF
16	TRBD1	TRBV7-2	TRBJ1-2	-	TGTGCCAGCAGCATACTAGGGACAGGGGGCACCTATGGCTACACCTTC	CASSILGTGGTYGYTF
14	TRBD1	TRBV6-1	TRBJ1-6	few	TGTGCCAGCAGCCAGGACAGGGTACCCCAACCCCTCCACTTT	CASSQDRVPQPLHF
18	TRBD2	TRBV11-2	TRBJ2-3	-	TGTGCCAGCAGCTTAGAGTGGACTAGCGGGGGAGAAGCAGATACGCAGTATTTT	CASSLEWTSGGEADTQYF
12	-	TRBV7-9	TRBJ1-6	-	TGTGCCAGCAGCGGGACCAATTCACCCCTCCACTTT	CASSGTNSPLHF
13	-	TRBV6-2/TRBV6-3	TRBJ1-5	once	TGTGCCAGCAGCCCTCATAAGGATCAGCCCCAGCATTTT	CASSPHKDQPQHF
16	TRBD2	TRBV10-2	TRBJ2-3	-	TGCGCCAGCAGTGAGTTCGCGGGGGGCGAGCTCGATACGCAGTATTTT	CASSEFAGGELDTQYF
13	-	TRBV7-7	TRBJ2-1	-	TGTGCTAGCAGCCTCCAGCGGAACAATGAGCAGTTCTTC	CASSLQRNNEQFF
13	-	TRBV6-2/TRBV6-3	TRBJ2-7	-	TGTGCCAGCAGTTATCCAATCGGTAACGAGCAGTACTTC	CASSYPIGNEQYF
15	TRBD2	TRBV5-5	TRBJ2-7	-	TGTGCCAGCAGCTTGGGAGGAGGGACTAACTACGAGCAGTACTTC	CASSLGGGTNYEQYF
15	-	TRBV6-6	TRBJ1-2	-	TGTGCCAGCAGTTACGAGGGTAATGCTAACTATGGCTACACCTTC	CASSYEGNANYGYTF
17	-	TRBV5-6	TRBJ1-6	-	TGTGCCAGCAGCCTTAGTTATGGGACTTCCTATAATTCACCCCTCCACTTT	CASSLSYGTSYNSPLHF
16	TRBD1	TRBV9	TRBJ1-2	-	TGTGCCAGCAGCGTAGTGAGCGGGACAGCAATATCTGGCTACACCTTC	CASSVVSGTAISGYTF
14	TRBD1	TRBV6-6	TRBJ1-1	-	TGTGCCAGCAGCCTTGACAGGGGGAACACTGAAGCTTTCTTT	CASSLDRGNTEAFF
14	TRBD1	TRBV5-4	TRBJ2-7	-	TGTGCCAGCAGCTTGTCGGGACAGGGGATCGAGCAGTACTTC	CASSLSGQGIEQYF
17	TRBD1	TRBV5-4	TRBJ1-2	many	TGTGCCAGCAGCCCAACCGGGACAGGGGAGCCCATAGGTGGCTACACCTTC	CASSPTGTGEPIGGYTF
15	TRBD2	TRBV7-8	TRBJ2-7	-	TGTGCCAGCAGCTACGCCGGGGGGGGAGGCTACGAGCAGTACTTC	CASSYAGGGGYEQYF